The 22 T cell receptor beta chains below all came from one sample that was sequenced in a study of PD-1 blockade in classical Hodgkin lymphoma. Profiled with immunoSEQ multiplex PCR; TCRdb holds only in-frame clones, not every one. This table holds about 41,000 clones, around 69% found once. As for time point: cycle 4 day 1 (C4D1), after 6 weeks of nivolumab. In every patient, relapse followed autologous stem cell transplantation, while exposure to brentuximab vedotin differed. The source was peripheral blood mononuclear cells (PBMCs), collected before the fourth cycle of nivolumab. The receptors were sampled from a human donor with classical Hodgkin lymphoma.

The V and J genes are TRBV29-1 and TRBJ1-2, with a possible D match to TRBD1 (5 bases). V was clipped by 6 bases and J by 8 bases, with 16 bases between them. Germline values: CDR1 SQVTM, CDR2 ANQGSEA. There are 12 residues in the CDR3. The CDR3 protein is CSVDRDRGGYTF. DNA for the CDR3: TGCAGCGTGGATCGGGACCGGGGAGGCTACACCTTC. Full variable domain (missing parts from reference TRBV29-1 and TRBJ1-2): SAVISQKPSRDICQRGTSLTIQCQVDSQVTMMFWYRQQPGQSLTLIATANQGSEATYESGFVIDKFPISRPNLTFSTLTVSNMSPEDSSIYLCSVDRDRGGYTFGSGTRLTVV.

The J gene is TRBJ2-1, the V gene TRBV5-1, with TRBD2 matching 7 bases. Germline assignment: CDR1 SGHRS and CDR2 YFSETQ. J was trimmed by 4 bases and V by 4 bases; bases with no gene match: 11. The CDR3 totals 16 residues. CDR3 residues: CASSPEDGGTYNEQFF. The CDR3 coding sequence is TGCGCCAGCAGCCCAGAGGACGGGGGGACTTACAATGAGCAGTTCTTC.

The chain uses TRBV5-6 and TRBJ2-1, with 11 positions matching TRBD1. The junction had 11 bases not matched to a gene; V was cut back by 5 bases and J by 7 bases. CDR3 size: 16 residues. Germline V CDR1 and CDR2: SGHDT, YYEEEE. CDR3 in DNA: TGTGCCAGCAGGCACACCGGGACAGGGGGGAGGAATGAGCAGTTCTTC. Translating gives CASRHTGTGGRNEQFF.

This clone was seen a handful of times. The chain has TRBV5-6 and TRBJ1-1, with D maybe TRBD1 (6 bases). Germline V gives CDR1 SGHDT, CDR2 YYEEEE. The V gene lost 3 bases and the J gene lost 0 bases, with 9 bases spanning the gap. This CDR3 comprises 14 residues. The DNA for the CDR3 is TGTGCCAGCAGCTCAACAGGGCTGAACACTGAAGCTTTCTTT. It yields the protein CASSSTGLNTEAFF. The variable domain in full, completed from reference TRBV5-6 and TRBJ1-1, reads DAGVTQSPTHLIKTRGQQVTLRCSPKSGHDTVSWYQQALGQGPQFIFQYYEEEERQRGNFPDRFSGHQFPNYSSELNVNALLLGDSALYLCASSSTGLNTEAFFGQGTRLTVV.

This chain links TRBV6-4 with TRBJ2-7, with TRBD1 matching over 9 bases. The CDR3 loop spans 18 amino acids. With 5 bases clipped from V and 4 bases from J, the junction kept 18 bases outside the gene matches. The germline V gene has CDR1 MRHNA and CDR2 SNTAGT. CDR3 sequence (DNA): TGTGCCAGCAGTTCGGACAGGGGAAACTCCCTGAAACCTTACGAGCAGTACTTC. It codes for CASSSDRGNSLKPYEQYF.

The chain recombines TRBV28 with TRBJ2-1; 8 bases are a match to TRBD2. V lost 2 bases, J lost 2 bases, and 8 bases stayed unmatched. Germline V gives CDR1 MDHEN, CDR2 SYDVKM. The CDR3 length is 17 residues. The CDR3 region has the DNA TGTGCCAGCAGTTTACCCGGGACTAGATTAGCCTACAATGAGCAGTTCTTC. This codes for CASSLPGTRLAYNEQFF.

This clone occurred a few times. V gene TRBV9 combines with J gene TRBJ1-1; the match to TRBD1 covers 8 bases. V lost 1 base, J lost 4 bases, and 3 bases stayed unmatched. The length of the CDR3 is 14 residues. Germline V gene data show CDR1 as SGDLS and CDR2 as YYNGEE. CDR3 sequence reads: CASSVQTGGTEAFF. The CDR3 bases are TGTGCCAGCAGCGTACAAACAGGGGGCACTGAAGCTTTCTTT. Together with reference TRBV9 and TRBJ1-1, the CDR3 gives the full variable domain: DSGVTQTPKHLITATGQRVTLRCSPRSGDLSVYWYQQSLDQGLQFLIQYYNGEERAKGNILERFSAQQFPDLHSELNLSSLELGDSALYFCASSVQTGGTEAFFGQGTRLTVV.

J is TRBJ2-7 and V is TRBV7-9; D gene ambiguous. This CDR3 is built from 13 residues. CDR1 SEHNR and CDR2 FQNEAQ come from the germline V gene (reference sequence). V dropped 4 bases and J dropped 0 bases, with 7 bases sitting between them. As DNA, the CDR3 is TGTGCCAGCAGCTCCTGGGGCTCCTACGAGCAGTACTTC. Translating gives CASSSWGSYEQYF.

This clone appeared a few times. This chain links TRBV7-8 with TRBJ2-1; 15 nucleotides match TRBD2. Per germline, CDR1 SGHVS and CDR2 FQNEAQ. After removal of 5 bases from V and 4 bases from J, the junction contained 6 bases not matched to a gene. The CDR3 has 17 amino acids. CDR3 amino acids: CASSIRTSGGAYNEQFF. The DNA of the CDR3 is TGTGCCAGCAGCATCAGGACTAGCGGGGGGGCTTACAATGAGCAGTTCTTC.

The chain uses TRBV19 and TRBJ2-7, with D possibly being TRBD1 or TRBD2 (5 bases each). V was shortened by 3 bases and J by 2 bases, with 14 bases between the two germline ends. This CDR3 contains 15 residues. Germline CDR1 is LNHDA and CDR2 is SQIVND (reference sequence). The DNA for the CDR3 is TGTGCCAGTAGTATCGGGACCCCAGTCCCCTACGAGCAGTACTTC. Residues: CASSIGTPVPYEQYF.

This chain links TRBV19 with TRBJ1-6; D unclear. Germline V gives CDR1 LNHDA, CDR2 SQIVND (reference sequence). The CDR3 is 16 residues long. Between the trimmed V and J ends, which lost 5 bases and 4 bases, there was a span of 15 bases. The CDR3 DNA sequence: TGTGCCAGTAGTGTTCTAAACGGCGAATATAATTCACCCCTCCACTTT. Translating gives CASSVLNGEYNSPLHF.

In this sample, this clone turned up a few times. The rearrangement links TRBV27 to TRBJ2-3; tentatively, D is TRBD2 (6 bases). V lost 2 bases, J lost 2 bases, and 14 bases lay in between. Germline V gene lookup returns CDR1 MNHEY and CDR2 SMNVEV (reference sequence). The CDR3 is made up of 16 amino acids. The CDR3 DNA reads as TGTGCCAGCAGTTTACTATCCCGGGGGACCACAGATACGCAGTATTTT. Encoded protein: CASSLLSRGTTDTQYF.

This chain connects TRBV5-3 to TRBJ1-2, with 7 bases lining up with TRBD1. TRBV5-3 is an ORF; its function is uncertain. The CDR3 totals 13 residues. After removal of 8 bases from V and 8 bases from J, the junction contained 12 bases not matched to a gene. The CDR3 loop is CASSRQGNGGYTF. The CDR3 nucleotides read TGTGCCAGCAGCAGACAGGGAAACGGGGGCTACACCTTC.

This rearrangement joins TRBV28 to TRBJ1-1; TRBD1 aligns across 7 bases. CDR3 length: 17 amino acids. Losses at the gene ends were 4 bases for V and 6 bases for J; bases not matched to a gene: 17. CDR1 is MDHEN and CDR2 is SYDVKM in the germline V gene. CDR3 DNA sequence: TGTGCCAGCAGTTCCCGGAGAGAACAGGGGTTGGCGGCTGAAGCTTTCTTT. The encoded protein is CASSSRREQGLAAEAFF.

This chain joins TRBV5-4 and TRBJ2-5; 12 positions agree with TRBD2. The length of the CDR3 is 15 residues. Unmatched junction bases numbered 6, after V lost 4 bases and J lost 5 bases. The germline V gene encodes CDR1 SGHNT and CDR2 YYREEE (reference sequence). The DNA for the CDR3 is TGTGCCAGCAGCCAGACTAGCGGGGGAAGTGAGACCCAGTACTTC. Protein sequence: CASSQTSGGSETQYF.

The V gene is TRBV13, the J gene TRBJ2-5; no clear D gene. Trimming took off 5 bases at V and 3 bases at J, with 7 bases between the two ends. The CDR3 is 12 residues long. CDR1 PRHDT and CDR2 FYEKMQ come from the germline V gene (reference sequence). The CDR3 DNA reads TGTGCCAGCAGCCCCCCGGAAGAGACCCAGTACTTC. Its protein is CASSPPEETQYF.

In DNA form, the CDR3 reads TGTGCCAGCAGCAAAGTAATATTCCAGGGACGGCGAGAGACCCAGTACTTC. This translates into CASSKVIFQGRRETQYF. The gene calls are TRBV21-1 and TRBJ2-5. TRBV21-1 is a recognized pseudogene. The length of the CDR3 is 17 residues.

J is TRBJ2-1 and V is TRBV7-2, with TRBD2 as a possible D gene (6 bases). The CDR3 spans 13 residues. With 4 bases removed from V and 7 bases from J, the gap between germline ends came to 11 bases. Per germline, CDR1 SGHTA and CDR2 FQGNSA. The CDR3 DNA sequence: TGTGCCAGCAGCTGGGGGACTCCGAATGAGCAGTTCTTC. Its translation: CASSWGTPNEQFF.

On this clone itself: One junction end disagrees with the germline gene, perhaps due to a read error. At the DNA level, this CDR3 is encoded by other sequences in the same sample as well. The chain couples TRBV2 to TRBJ1-2, with a weak D call TRBD1 (6 bases). Germline V gives CDR1 SNHLY, CDR2 FYNNEI. This CDR3 is built from 14 residues. The CDR3 bases are TGCGCCAGCATAGATGGGGGGGCGGACTATGGCTACACCTTC. Translating gives CASIDGGADYGYTF.

This sequence joins TRBV27 and TRBJ2-7; D perhaps matches TRBD1 (6 bases). Germline-derived CDR1 and CDR2 are MNHEY and SMNVEV (reference sequence). The CDR3 is 15 residues long. The V end was cut by 0 bases, the J end by 1 base, with 10 bases between. CDR3 protein: CASSLSWGLSYEQYF. CDR3 coding DNA: TGTGCCAGCAGTTTATCTTGGGGGCTTTCCTACGAGCAGTACTTC.

The chain couples TRBV29-1 to TRBJ2-5; maybe TRBD1 (5 bases). The CDR3 has 10 amino acids. The germline CDR1 and CDR2 sequences are SQVTM and ANQGSEA. V lost 4 bases, J lost 9 bases, and 9 bases lay in between. The CDR3 region has the DNA TGCAGCGTTGCCCCAGGGTCCCAGTACTTC. Translating it yields CSVAPGSQYF.

The rearrangement joins TRBV30 to TRBJ1-4, with D possibly being TRBD1 (5 bases). Germline CDR1 GTSNPN, CDR2 SVGIG (reference sequence). This CDR3 is 13 amino acids long. Deletions cut 5 bases from V and 4 bases from J, with 11 bases between. CDR3 coding DNA: TGTGCCTGGGACCGGGACCGTAATGAAAAACTGTTTTTT. This codes for CAWDRDRNEKLFF.